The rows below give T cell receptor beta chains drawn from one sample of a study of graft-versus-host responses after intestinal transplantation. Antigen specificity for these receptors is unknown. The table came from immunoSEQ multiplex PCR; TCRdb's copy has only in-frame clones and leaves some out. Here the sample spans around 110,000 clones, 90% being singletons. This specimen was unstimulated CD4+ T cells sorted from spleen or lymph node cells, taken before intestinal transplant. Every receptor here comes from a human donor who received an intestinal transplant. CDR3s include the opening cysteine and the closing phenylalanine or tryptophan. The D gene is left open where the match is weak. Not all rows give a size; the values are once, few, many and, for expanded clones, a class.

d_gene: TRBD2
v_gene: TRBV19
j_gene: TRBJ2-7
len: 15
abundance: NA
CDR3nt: TGTGCCAGTAGTATCGCTAGCGGACTTTCCTACGAGCAGTACTTC
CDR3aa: CASSIASGLSYEQYF

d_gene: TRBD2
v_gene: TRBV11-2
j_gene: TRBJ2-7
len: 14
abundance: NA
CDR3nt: TGTGCCTCCGGACTAGCGGGGGGGCCTTACGAGCAGTACTTC
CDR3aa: CASGLAGGPYEQYF

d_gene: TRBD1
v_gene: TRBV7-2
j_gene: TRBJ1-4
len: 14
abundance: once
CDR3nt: TGTGCCAGCAGCTACAGGGGGCTGGATGAAAAACTGTTTTTT
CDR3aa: CASSYRGLDEKLFF

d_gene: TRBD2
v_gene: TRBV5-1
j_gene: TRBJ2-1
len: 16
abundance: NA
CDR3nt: TGCGCCAGCGGTCTAGCGGGAGGGAGCTCCTACAATGAGCAGTTCTTC
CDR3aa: CASGLAGGSSYNEQFF

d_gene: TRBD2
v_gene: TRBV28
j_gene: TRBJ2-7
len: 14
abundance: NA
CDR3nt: TGTGCTAACTCACCCCGGGGACTAGTATACGAGCAGTACTTC
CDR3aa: CANSPRGLVYEQYF

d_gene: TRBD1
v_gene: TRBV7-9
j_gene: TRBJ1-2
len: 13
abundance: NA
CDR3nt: TGTGCCAGCACCGCACAGGGGGTCAGCGGCTACACCTTC
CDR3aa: CASTAQGVSGYTF

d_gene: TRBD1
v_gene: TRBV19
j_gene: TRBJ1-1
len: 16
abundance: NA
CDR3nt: TGTGCCAGTAGCCTTGGGACAGTCATGATGAACACTGAAGCTTTCTTT
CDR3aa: CASSLGTVMMNTEAFF

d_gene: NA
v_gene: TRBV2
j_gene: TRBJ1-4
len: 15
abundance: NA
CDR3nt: TGTGCCAGCAGTCTAGCGGGGAGAACTAATGAAAAACTGTTTTTT
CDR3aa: CASSLAGRTNEKLFF

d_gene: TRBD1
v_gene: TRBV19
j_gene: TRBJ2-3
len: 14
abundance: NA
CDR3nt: TGTGCCAGTAGAAAGACAGGGGGCGTAGATACGCAGTATTTT
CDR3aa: CASRKTGGVDTQYF

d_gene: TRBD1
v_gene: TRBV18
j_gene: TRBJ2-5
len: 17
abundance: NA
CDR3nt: TGTGCCAGCTCACCACCGATACCGGGACAGGGACCGGAGACCCAGTACTTC
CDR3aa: CASSPPIPGQGPETQYF

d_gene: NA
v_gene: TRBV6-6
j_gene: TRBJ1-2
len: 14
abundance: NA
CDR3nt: TGTGCCAGCAGAACCTCGGGACAATCATATGGCTACACCTTC
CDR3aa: CASRTSGQSYGYTF

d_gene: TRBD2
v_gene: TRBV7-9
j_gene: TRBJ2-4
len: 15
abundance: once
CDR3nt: TGTGCCAGCAGCCCCTCCCTGGCGGGGGGGAACATTCAGTACTTC
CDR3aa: CASSPSLAGGNIQYF

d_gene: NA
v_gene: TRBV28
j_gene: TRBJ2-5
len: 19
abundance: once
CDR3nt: TGTGCCAGCAGTTTCATAATCGGTTTGCGGGAACGAACCCAAGAGACCCAGTACTTC
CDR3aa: CASSFIIGLRERTQETQYF

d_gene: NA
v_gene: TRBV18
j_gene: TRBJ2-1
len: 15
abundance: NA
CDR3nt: TGTGCCAGCTCATACGAAACAGGGTCCCACAATGAGCAGTTCTTC
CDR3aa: CASSYETGSHNEQFF

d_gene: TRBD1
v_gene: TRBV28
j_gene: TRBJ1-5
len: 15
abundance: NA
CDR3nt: TGTGCCAGCATTGTAAGGGACAGGGGAAATCAGCCCCAGCATTTT
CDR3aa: CASIVRDRGNQPQHF

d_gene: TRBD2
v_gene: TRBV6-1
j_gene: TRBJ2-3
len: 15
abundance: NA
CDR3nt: TGTGCCAGTTTCTCAAGCGGGAGGGGCGGAGATACGCAGTATTTT
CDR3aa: CASFSSGRGGDTQYF

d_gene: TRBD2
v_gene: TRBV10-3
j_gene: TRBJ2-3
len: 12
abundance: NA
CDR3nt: TGTGCCTCCAGCGGGAGGGCAGATACGCAGTATTTT
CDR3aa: CASSGRADTQYF

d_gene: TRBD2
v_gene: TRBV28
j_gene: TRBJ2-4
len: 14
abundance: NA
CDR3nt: TGTGCCAGCAGTCTTAGCGGGAGAAGGGACATTCAGTACTTC
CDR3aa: CASSLSGRRDIQYF

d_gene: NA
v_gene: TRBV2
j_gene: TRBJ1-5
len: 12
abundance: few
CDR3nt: TGTGCCAGCAGTTCCCTCGGTCAGCCCCAGCATTTT
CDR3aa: CASSSLGQPQHF

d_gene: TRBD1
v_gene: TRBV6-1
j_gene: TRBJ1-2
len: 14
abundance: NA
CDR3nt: TGTGCCAGCAGCGGGACAGGGGTTAACTATGGCTACACCTTC
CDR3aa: CASSGTGVNYGYTF

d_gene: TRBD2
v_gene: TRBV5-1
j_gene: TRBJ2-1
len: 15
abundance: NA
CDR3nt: TGCGCCAGCAGCTTGACGGCGGGAGGCCACAATGAGCAGTTCTTC
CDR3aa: CASSLTAGGHNEQFF

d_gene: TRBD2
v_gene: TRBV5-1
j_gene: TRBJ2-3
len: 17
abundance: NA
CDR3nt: TGCGCCAGCAGCTTGGGACTAGCGGGGGCAACCGTTGATACGCAGTATTTT
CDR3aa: CASSLGLAGATVDTQYF

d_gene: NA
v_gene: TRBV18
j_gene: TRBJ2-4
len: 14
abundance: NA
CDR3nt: TGTGCCAGCTCACCAATTCTAGCCAAAAACATTCAGTACTTC
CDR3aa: CASSPILAKNIQYF

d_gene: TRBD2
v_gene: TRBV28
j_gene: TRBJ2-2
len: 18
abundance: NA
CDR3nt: TGTGCCAGCAGTCTCCAAAGGATAGCGGGAGTGAGCACCGGGGAGCTGTTTTTT
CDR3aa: CASSLQRIAGVSTGELFF

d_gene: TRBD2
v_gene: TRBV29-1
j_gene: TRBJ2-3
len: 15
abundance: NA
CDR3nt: TGCAGCGTTGAAATGGCTAGCGGGAGAGCGGATACGCAGTATTTT
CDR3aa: CSVEMASGRADTQYF

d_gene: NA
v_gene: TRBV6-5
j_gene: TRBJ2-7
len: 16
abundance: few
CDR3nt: TGTGCCAGCAGTTACGGCGGGCAACTGAGCTCCTACGAGCAGTACTTC
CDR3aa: CASSYGGQLSSYEQYF

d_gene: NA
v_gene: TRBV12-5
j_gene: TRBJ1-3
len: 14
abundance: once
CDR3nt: TGTGCTAGTGGTTTGACAGGCTCTGGAAACACCATATATTTT
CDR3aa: CASGLTGSGNTIYF

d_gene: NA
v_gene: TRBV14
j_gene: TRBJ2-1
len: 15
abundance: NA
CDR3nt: TGTGCCAGCAGCCAGGGCCAGGCCTACTACAATGAGCAGTTCTTC
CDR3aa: CASSQGQAYYNEQFF

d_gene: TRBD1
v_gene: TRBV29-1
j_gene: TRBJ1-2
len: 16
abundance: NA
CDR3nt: TGCAGCGTTGCTCCCAAGTATTTGGGACAGGGGCATGGCTACACCTTC
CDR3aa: CSVAPKYLGQGHGYTF

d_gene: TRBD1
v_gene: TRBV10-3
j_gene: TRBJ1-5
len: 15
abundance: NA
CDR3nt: TGTGCCATCAGTGAGTCGACAGGGGGAGGTCAGCCCCAGCATTTT
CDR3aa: CAISESTGGGQPQHF

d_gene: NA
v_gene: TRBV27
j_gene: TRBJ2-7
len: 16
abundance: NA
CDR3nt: TGTGCCAGCAGTTTAACAGGACAGCCGGAATTCTACGAGCAGTACTTC
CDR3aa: CASSLTGQPEFYEQYF

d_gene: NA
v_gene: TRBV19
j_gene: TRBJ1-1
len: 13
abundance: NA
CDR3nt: TGTGCCAGTAGTATAGAGGGGGGGACTGAAGCTTTCTTT
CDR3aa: CASSIEGGTEAFF

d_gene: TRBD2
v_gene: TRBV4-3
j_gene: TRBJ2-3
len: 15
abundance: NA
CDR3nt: TGCGCCAGCAGCCAAGAAGCGGGAGCTACAGATACGCAGTATTTT
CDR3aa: CASSQEAGATDTQYF

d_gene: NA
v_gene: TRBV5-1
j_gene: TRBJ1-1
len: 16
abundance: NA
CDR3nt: TGCGCCAGCAGCTCTGACTTACAGGGAAAAAACACTGAAGCTTTCTTT
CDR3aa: CASSSDLQGKNTEAFF

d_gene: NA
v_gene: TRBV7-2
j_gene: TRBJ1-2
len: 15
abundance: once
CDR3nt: TGTGCCAGCAGCCGACAGCAGGGTAATACCTATGGCTACACCTTC
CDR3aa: CASSRQQGNTYGYTF

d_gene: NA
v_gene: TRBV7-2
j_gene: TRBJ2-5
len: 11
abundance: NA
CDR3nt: TGTGCCAGCAGCTTAGGAGGGACCCAGTACTTC
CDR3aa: CASSLGGTQYF

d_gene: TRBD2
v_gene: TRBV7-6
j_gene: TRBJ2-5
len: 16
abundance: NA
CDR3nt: TGTGCCAGCAGTTGGTTGGGCGGGAGAGGAGGAGAGACCCAGTACTTC
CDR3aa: CASSWLGGRGGETQYF

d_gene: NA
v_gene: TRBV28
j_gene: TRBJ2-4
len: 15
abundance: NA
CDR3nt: TGTGCCAGCAGTTCGCCCAGGGTGACCAAAAACATTCAGTACTTC
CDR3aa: CASSSPRVTKNIQYF

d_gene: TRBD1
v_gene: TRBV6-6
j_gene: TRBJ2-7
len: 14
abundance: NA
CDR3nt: TGTGCCAGCAGTTATTGGGACAGGGGGAACGAGCAGTACTTC
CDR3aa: CASSYWDRGNEQYF

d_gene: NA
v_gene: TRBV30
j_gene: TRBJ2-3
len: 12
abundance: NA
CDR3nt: TGTGCCTGGGCACGCGGGGCAGATACGCAGTATTTT
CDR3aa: CAWARGADTQYF

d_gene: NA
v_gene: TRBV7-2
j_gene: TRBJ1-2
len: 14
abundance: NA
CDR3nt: TGTGCCAGCAGCTTCCAAGGGGGTAACTATGGCTACACCTTC
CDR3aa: CASSFQGGNYGYTF

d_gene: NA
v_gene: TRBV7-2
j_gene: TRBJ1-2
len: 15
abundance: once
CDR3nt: TGTGCCAGCAGCTCTGAAATGGGGCAGAACTATGGCTACACCTTC
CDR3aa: CASSSEMGQNYGYTF

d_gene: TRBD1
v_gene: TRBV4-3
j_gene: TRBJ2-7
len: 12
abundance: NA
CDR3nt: TGCGCCAGCAGCCGGGACAGGGGCGAGCAGTACTTC
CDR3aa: CASSRDRGEQYF

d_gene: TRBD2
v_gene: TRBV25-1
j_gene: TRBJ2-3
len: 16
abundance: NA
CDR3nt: TGTGCCAGCAGTGAATTCGGGACTAGCGGGAGAGATACGCAGTATTTT
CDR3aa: CASSEFGTSGRDTQYF

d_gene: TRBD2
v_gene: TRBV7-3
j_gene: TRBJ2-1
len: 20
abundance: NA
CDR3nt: TGTGCCAGCAGCTTATTCGATCGGGCTAGCGGGAAAACCCCCTACAATGAGCAGTTCTTC
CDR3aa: CASSLFDRASGKTPYNEQFF

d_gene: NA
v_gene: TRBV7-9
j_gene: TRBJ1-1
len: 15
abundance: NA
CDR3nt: TGTGCCAGCAGCTGGGGGGAGAGCACGAACACTGAAGCTTTCTTT
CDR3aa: CASSWGESTNTEAFF

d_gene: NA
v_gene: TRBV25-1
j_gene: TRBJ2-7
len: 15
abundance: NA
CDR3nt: TGTGCCAGCAGTGAGTGGGGGACTGGGTCCTACGAGCAGTACTTC
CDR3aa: CASSEWGTGSYEQYF

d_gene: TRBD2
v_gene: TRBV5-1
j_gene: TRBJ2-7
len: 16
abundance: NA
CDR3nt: TGCGCCAGCAGACTGACTAGCGGGAGTGGTGGGTACGAGCAGTACTTC
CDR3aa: CASRLTSGSGGYEQYF

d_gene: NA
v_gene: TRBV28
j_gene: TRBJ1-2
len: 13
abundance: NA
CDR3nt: TGTGCCAGCAGCCGAGGGGGGGGCTATGGCTACACCTTC
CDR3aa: CASSRGGGYGYTF

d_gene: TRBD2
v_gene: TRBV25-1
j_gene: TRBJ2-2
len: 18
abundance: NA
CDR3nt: TGTGCCAGCAGTGAACGGGGATGGCTAGCGGGAGAAATCGGGGAGCTGTTTTTT
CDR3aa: CASSERGWLAGEIGELFF

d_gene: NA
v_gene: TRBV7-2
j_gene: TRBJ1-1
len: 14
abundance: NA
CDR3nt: TGTGCCAGCAGCTTTAGAGGGCTGAACACTGAAGCTTTCTTT
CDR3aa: CASSFRGLNTEAFF

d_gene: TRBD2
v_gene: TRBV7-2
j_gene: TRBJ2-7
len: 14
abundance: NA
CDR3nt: TGTGCCAGCAGCTTGGGAGGGTCCCCCATGGAGCAGTACTTC
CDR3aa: CASSLGGSPMEQYF

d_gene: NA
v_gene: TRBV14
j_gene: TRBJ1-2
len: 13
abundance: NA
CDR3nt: TGTGCCAGCAGCCACTTCAAGAGCTATGGCTACACCTTC
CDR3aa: CASSHFKSYGYTF

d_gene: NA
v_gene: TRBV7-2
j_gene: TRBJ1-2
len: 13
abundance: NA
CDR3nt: TGTGCCAGCAGCTTAGGAGACGGAGATGGCTACACCTTC
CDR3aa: CASSLGDGDGYTF

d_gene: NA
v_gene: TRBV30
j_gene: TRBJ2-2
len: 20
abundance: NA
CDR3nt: TGTGCCTGGAGTTGGGGGTTATGGGGGGGCCAAATACCGAACACCGGGGAGCTGTTTTTT
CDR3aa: CAWSWGLWGGQIPNTGELFF

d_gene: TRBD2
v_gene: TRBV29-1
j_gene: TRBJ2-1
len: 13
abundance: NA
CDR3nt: TGCAGCGGGGGGAGCGGGAGGGTCAATGAGCAGTTCTTC
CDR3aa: CSGGSGRVNEQFF

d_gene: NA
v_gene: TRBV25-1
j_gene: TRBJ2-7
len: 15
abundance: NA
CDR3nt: TGTGCCAGCAGTGAAGAGCATCCCGGGGCCTACGAGCAGTACTTC
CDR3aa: CASSEEHPGAYEQYF